This TCR beta chain derives from a study of blood T cells in healthy people across ages. V lost 2 bases and J lost 2, with 11 bases in between. Germline values: CDR1 SNHLY, CDR2 FYNNEI. The CDR3 is 15 residues long. The use of a sample-barcoded 5' primer and a J-beta primer mix characterized a second PCR of 7 to 11 cycles. Each CDR3 protein gets one entry after TCRdb re-called the 5' RACE reads with MiXCR. Among about 1.8 million distinct CDR3 sequences, roughly 52% were seen once, and the ten largest hold 2% to 2.5%. Material: blood. The clonotype comes from a woman between 40 and 55 years old in good health. V usage is TRBV2 and J usage is TRBJ2-3; the D call may be TRBD1 or TRBD2 (5 bases each). The CDR3 is CASSESGTTTDTQYF. DNA for the CDR3: TGTGCCAGCAGTGAAAGTGGGACCACCACAGATACGCAGTATTTT.